The 17 T cell receptor beta chains below all came from one sample that was sequenced in a study of blood T cell repertoires in COVID-19. Method: immunoSEQ multiplex PCR; TCRdb's copy keeps in-frame clones and lacks some. The repertoire consists of 140,000 or so clones, with just under 80% occurring once and the leading ten covering about 1.8%. Sequenced material: peripheral blood. The source is a woman aged 55-70 years with acute or convalescent COVID-19.

A few counts support this clone. V and J are TRBV28 and TRBJ2-2; possible D gene TRBD1, 6 bases. Germline assignment: CDR1 MDHEN and CDR2 SYDVKM. This CDR3 has 17 residues. V was cut by 5 bases and J by 0 bases, with 16 bases left in between. CDR3 protein: CASSPNVWTANTGELFF. In nucleotides, the CDR3 is TGTGCCAGCAGTCCCAACGTTTGGACAGCGAACACCGGGGAGCTGTTTTTT.

The rearrangement uses TRBV9 and TRBJ1-2; 12 nucleotides agree with TRBD1. The CDR3 runs 14 residues. The germline V gene encodes CDR1 SGDLS and CDR2 YYNGEE. With 6 bases clipped from V and 8 bases from J, the junction kept 8 bases outside the gene matches. CDR3 nucleotide sequence: TGTGCCAGCACAAGGGGACAGGGGGCGCGAGGCTACACCTTC. Protein sequence: CASTRGQGARGYTF. Full variable domain (rest looked up from reference TRBV9 and TRBJ1-2): DSGVTQTPKHLITATGQRVTLRCSPRSGDLSVYWYQQSLDQGLQFLIQYYNGEERAKGNILERFSAQQFPDLHSELNLSSLELGDSALYFCASTRGQGARGYTFGSGTRLTVV.

The V gene is TRBV19, the J gene TRBJ1-4, with TRBD1 identical over 7 bases. The trim removed 5 bases at V and 8 bases at J, leaving 11 bases unmatched. Germline assignment: CDR1 LNHDA and CDR2 SQIVND (reference sequence). This CDR3 is built from 15 residues. CDR3 coding DNA: TGTGCCAGTAGTCTCCCGACAGGGCTAGGGGAAAAACTGTTTTTT. Protein sequence: CASSLPTGLGEKLFF.

This clone was observed a handful of times. This rearrangement joins TRBV10-3 to TRBJ1-5; D is undetermined. Deletions cut 7 bases from V and 5 bases from J, with 12 bases between. CDR1 is ENHRY and CDR2 is SYGVKD in the germline V gene. This CDR3 contains 13 residues. The CDR3 DNA follows: TGTGCCATCACAGGTTACCCTGATCAGCCCCAGCATTTT. It codes for CAITGYPDQPQHF.

The chain joins TRBV5-6 to TRBJ2-1; a possible D gene is TRBD2 (6 bases). Germline-derived CDR1 and CDR2 are SGHDT and YYEEEE. V lost 1 base and J 0 bases, leaving 11 bases between the germline ends. The CDR3 sequence is 16 residues long. CDR3 coding DNA: TGTGCCAGCAGCTTGCTCGCGGGGAGCTCCTACAATGAGCAGTTCTTC. This codes for CASSLLAGSSYNEQFF.

This chain connects TRBV6-5 to TRBJ2-1, with a tentative D call TRBD2 (5 bases). V gave up 8 bases and J gave up 2 bases, with 16 bases separating them. Looked up from germline, CDR1 is MNHEY and CDR2 is SVGAGI. The CDR3 runs 15 residues. The DNA for the CDR3 is TGTGCCAGCGGTCGAGAGGACTCCCCCTACAATGAGCAGTTCTTC. This codes for CASGREDSPYNEQFF.

The rearrangement joins TRBV6-2 or TRBV6-3 to TRBJ2-3; TRBD1 agrees at 7 bases. The CDR3 runs to 15 residues. Germline V CDR1 and CDR2: MNHEY, SVGEGT. The V and J ends lost 5 bases and 5 bases, in that order; junction bases with no gene match: 10. The CDR3 here is CASSKQGRTLDTQYF. As DNA, the CDR3 is TGTGCCAGCAGTAAACAGGGGCGTACCTTAGATACGCAGTATTTT.

The chain uses TRBV5-4 and TRBJ2-7; D is perhaps TRBD1 (5 bases). Germline V gene lookup returns CDR1 SGHNT and CDR2 YYREEE (reference sequence). This CDR3 has 15 amino acids. The V and J ends lost 0 bases and 3 bases respectively, with 13 bases between them. The DNA for the CDR3 is TGTGCCAGCAGCTTGGCGGCAGGGTACGACTACGAGCAGTACTTC. This sequence encodes CASSLAAGYDYEQYF.

J is TRBJ2-3 and V is TRBV5-1; TRBD2 is a possible D gene (5 bases). Germline values: CDR1 SGHRS, CDR2 YFSETQ. V lost 7 bases and J 6 bases, leaving 24 bases between the germline ends. The CDR3 covers 16 residues. The CDR3 loop is CASSAQPGTYRDTQYF. The CDR3 DNA follows: TGCGCCAGCTCCGCTCAGCCGGGAACATATAGGGATACGCAGTATTTT.

This chain uses TRBV28 with TRBJ1-5, with D perhaps matching TRBD1 (6 bases). This CDR3 spans 15 amino acids. Germline loops: CDR1 MDHEN, CDR2 SYDVKM. The V gene lost 3 bases and the J gene lost 2 bases, with 11 bases spanning the gap. CDR3 protein: CASSLGGQRNQPQHF. The CDR3 DNA sequence: TGTGCCAGCAGTTTGGGCGGACAGCGCAATCAGCCCCAGCATTTT.

The CDR3 DNA reads as TGCAGCGTTGACGGACTAGCGGGAGGGCAGGGGGGCACAGATACGCAGTATTTT. Translated, it gives CSVDGLAGGQGGTDTQYF. This chain connects TRBV29-1 to TRBJ2-3, with 15 bases identical to TRBD2. CDR3 length: 18 residues. The V and J ends lost 3 bases and 1 base, in that order; junction bases with no gene match: 8. Germline V gene lookup returns CDR1 SQVTM and CDR2 ANQGSEA.

The chain joins TRBV20-1 to TRBJ2-1; TRBD2 matches 8 bases. Germline CDR1 is DFQATT and CDR2 is SNEGSKA (reference sequence). V shed 3 bases and J 5 bases; nucleotides not matched to a gene: 9. CDR3 length: 15 residues. The chain's CDR3 is CSASRLAGVDNEQFF. CDR3 sequence (DNA): TGCAGTGCTAGTAGGCTAGCGGGTGTAGACAATGAGCAGTTCTTC.

This rearrangement joins TRBV6-5 to TRBJ1-3; TRBD1 matches 7 bases. Trimming took 6 bases from V and 0 from J; bases not matched to a gene: 5. The CDR3 consists of 15 residues. The germline V gene has CDR1 MNHEY and CDR2 SVGAGI. CDR3 nucleotide sequence: TGTGCCAGCAGCCCGGGACAGAACTCTGGAAACACCATATATTTT. It translates to CASSPGQNSGNTIYF.

This rearrangement joins TRBV10-1 to TRBJ2-1; the D gene is possibly TRBD1 (7 bases). The V and J ends lost 2 bases and 14 bases respectively, with 22 bases between them. CDR1 and CDR2 (germline): WNHNN, SYGVQD (reference sequence). This CDR3 contains 15 residues. Here the CDR3 reads CASSEGQGGLGAEFF. The CDR3 nucleotides read TGCGCCAGCAGTGAGGGGCAGGGGGGACTTGGTGCGGAGTTCTTC.

V and J are TRBV15 and TRBJ2-7; 7 bases are a match to TRBD2. CDR3 size: 14 residues. Germline V gives CDR1 LNHNV, CDR2 YYDKDF (reference sequence). V trimming: 8 bases; J trimming: 2 bases; junction bases outside the gene matches: 9. CDR3 DNA: TGTGCCACCGCCTTTTTAGCGGGCACCTACGAGCAGTACTTC. Translating gives CATAFLAGTYEQYF.

V gene TRBV19 combines with J gene TRBJ1-5, with D possibly TRBD1 on 5 matching bases. The CDR3 is 15 amino acids. CDR1 LNHDA and CDR2 SQIVND come from the germline V gene (reference sequence). The V gene lost 3 bases and the J gene lost 4 bases, with 13 bases spanning the gap. In DNA, the CDR3 is TGTGCCAGTAGTATGTCTCGACAGATAAATCAGCCCCAGCATTTT. Translation: CASSMSRQINQPQHF.

This clone was observed a single time. This sequence joins TRBV27 and TRBJ1-4; 8 bases align to TRBD1. V gave up 6 bases and J gave up 8 bases; unmatched junction bases: 11. CDR1 and CDR2 (germline): MNHEY, SMNVEV (reference sequence). This CDR3 has 15 amino acids. The CDR3 region has the DNA TGTGCCAGCAGGGAGGCCAGGGGGCGCGGGGAAAAACTGTTTTTT. Its translation: CASREARGRGEKLFF.